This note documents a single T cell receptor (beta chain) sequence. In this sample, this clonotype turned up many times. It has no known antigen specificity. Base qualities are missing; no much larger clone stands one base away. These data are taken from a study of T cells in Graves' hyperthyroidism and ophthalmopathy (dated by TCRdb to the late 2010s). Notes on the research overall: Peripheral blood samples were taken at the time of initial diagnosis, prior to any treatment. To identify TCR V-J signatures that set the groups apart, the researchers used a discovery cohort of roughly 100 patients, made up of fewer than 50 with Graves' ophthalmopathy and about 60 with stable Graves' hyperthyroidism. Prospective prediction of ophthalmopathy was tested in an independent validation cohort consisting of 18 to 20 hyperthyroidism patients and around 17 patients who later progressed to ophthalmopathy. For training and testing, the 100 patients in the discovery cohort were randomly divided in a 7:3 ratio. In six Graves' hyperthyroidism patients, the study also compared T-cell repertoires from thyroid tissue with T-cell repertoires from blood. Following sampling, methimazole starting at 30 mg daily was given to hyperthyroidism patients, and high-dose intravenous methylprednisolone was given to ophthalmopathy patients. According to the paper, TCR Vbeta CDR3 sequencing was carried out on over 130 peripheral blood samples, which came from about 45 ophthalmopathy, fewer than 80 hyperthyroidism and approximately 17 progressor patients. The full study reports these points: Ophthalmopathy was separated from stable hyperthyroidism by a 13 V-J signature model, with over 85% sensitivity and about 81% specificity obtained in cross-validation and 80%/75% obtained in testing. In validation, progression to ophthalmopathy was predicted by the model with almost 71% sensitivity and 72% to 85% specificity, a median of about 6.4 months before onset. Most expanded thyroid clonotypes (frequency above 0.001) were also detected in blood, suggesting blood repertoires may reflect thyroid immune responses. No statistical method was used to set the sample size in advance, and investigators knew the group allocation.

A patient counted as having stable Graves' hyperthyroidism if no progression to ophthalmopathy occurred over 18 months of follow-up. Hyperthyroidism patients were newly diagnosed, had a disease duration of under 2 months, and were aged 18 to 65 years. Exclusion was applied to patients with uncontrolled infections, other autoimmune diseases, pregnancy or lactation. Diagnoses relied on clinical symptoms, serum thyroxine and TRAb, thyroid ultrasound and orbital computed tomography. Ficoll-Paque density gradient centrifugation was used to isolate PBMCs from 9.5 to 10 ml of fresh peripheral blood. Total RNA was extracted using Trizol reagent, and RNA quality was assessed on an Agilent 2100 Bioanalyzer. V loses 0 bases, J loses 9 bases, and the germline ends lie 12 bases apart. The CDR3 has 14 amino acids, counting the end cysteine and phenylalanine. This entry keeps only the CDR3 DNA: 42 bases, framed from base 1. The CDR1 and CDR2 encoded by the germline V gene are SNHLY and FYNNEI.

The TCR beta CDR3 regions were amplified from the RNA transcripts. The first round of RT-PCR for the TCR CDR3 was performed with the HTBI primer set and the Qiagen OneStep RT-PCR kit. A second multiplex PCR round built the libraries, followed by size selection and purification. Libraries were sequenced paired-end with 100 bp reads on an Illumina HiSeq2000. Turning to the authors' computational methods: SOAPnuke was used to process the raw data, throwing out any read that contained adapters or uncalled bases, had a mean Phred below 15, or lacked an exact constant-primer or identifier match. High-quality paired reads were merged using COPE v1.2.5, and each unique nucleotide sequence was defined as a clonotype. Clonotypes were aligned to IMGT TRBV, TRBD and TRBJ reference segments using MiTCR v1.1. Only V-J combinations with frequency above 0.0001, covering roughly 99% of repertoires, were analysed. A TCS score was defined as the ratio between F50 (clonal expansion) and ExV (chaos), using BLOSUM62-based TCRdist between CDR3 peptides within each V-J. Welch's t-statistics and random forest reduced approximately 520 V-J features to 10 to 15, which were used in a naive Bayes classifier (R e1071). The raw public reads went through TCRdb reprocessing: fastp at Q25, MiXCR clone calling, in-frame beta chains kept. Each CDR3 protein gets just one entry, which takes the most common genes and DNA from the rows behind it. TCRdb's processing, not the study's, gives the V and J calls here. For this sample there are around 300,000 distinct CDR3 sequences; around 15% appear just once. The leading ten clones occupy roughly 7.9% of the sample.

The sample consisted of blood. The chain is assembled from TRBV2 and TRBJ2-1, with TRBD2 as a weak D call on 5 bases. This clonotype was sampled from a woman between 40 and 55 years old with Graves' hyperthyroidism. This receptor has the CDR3 CASSEAPGDGEQFF. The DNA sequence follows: TGTGCCAGCAGTGAAGCGCCCGGGGATGGTGAGCAGTTCTTC.